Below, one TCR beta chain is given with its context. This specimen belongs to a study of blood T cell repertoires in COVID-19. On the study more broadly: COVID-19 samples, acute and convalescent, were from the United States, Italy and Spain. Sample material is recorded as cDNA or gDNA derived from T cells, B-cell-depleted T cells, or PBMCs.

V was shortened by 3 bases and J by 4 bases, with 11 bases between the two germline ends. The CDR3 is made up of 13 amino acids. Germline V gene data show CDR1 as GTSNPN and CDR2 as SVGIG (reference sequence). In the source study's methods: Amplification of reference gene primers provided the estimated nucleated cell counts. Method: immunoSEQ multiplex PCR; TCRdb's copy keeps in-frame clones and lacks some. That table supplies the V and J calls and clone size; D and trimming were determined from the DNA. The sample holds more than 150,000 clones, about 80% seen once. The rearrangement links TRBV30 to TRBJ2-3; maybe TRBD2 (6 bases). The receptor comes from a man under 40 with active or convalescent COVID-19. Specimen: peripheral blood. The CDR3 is CAWRSGVADTQYF. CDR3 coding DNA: TGTGCCTGGAGGTCGGGAGTTGCAGATACGCAGTATTTT.